The T cell receptor beta chain described here comes from a study of blood T cell repertoires in COVID-19. Assay used: immunoSEQ multiplex PCR; TCRdb lists only in-frame clones, some missing. The sample shows 240,000 or so clones, 75% to 85% of them seen only once. The material sequenced was peripheral blood. This TCR was recovered from a woman aged 55-70 years with active or convalescent COVID-19.

The CDR3 coding sequence is TGTGCCAGCAGCCGCACCGGGACTTGGGGCTACAATGAGCAGTTCTTC. As protein: CASSRTGTWGYNEQFF. V is TRBV14 and J is TRBJ2-1; the D gene is possibly TRBD2 (6 bases). V shed 4 bases and J shed 3 bases, with 16 bases lying between them. The length of the CDR3 is 16 residues. Germline V lookup: CDR1 SGHDN, CDR2 FVKESK.